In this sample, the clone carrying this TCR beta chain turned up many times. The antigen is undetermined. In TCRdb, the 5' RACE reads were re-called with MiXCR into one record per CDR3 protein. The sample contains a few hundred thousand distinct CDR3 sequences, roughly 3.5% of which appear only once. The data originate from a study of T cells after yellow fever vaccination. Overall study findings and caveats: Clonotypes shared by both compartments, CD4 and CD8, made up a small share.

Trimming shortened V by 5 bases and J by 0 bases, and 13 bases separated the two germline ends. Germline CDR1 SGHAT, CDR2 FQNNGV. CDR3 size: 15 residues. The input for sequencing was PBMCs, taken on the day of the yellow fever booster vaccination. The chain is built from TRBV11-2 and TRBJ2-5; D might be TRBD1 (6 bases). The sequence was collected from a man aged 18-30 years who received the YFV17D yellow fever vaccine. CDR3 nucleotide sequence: TGTGCCAGCAGCCAAGGCGACAGGTACCAAGAGACCCAGTACTTC. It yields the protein CASSQGDRYQETQYF. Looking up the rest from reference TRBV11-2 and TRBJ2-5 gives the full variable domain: EAGVAQSPRYKIIEKRQSVAFWCNPISGHATLYWYQQILGQGPKLLIQFQNNGVVDDSQLPKDRFSAERLKGVDSTLKIQPAKLEDSAVYLCASSQGDRYQETQYFGPGTRLLVL.